This is a list of T cell receptor beta chains from one sample in a study of T cells after yellow fever vaccination. In TCRdb, the 5' RACE reads were re-called with MiXCR into one record per CDR3 protein. This table holds roughly 300,000 distinct CDR3 sequences, less than 9.5% found once. Material: PBMCs, obtained around 45 days after the first yellow fever vaccination. The receptor set was obtained from a man younger than 35 who received the YFV17D yellow fever vaccine. CDR3s leave out the opening cysteine and the closing phenylalanine or tryptophan.

v_gene	j_gene	CDR3aa
TRBV4-1	TRBJ2-3	ASSQDLPTKDTQY
TRBV29-1	TRBJ2-3	SVGESQIYQY
TRBV6-5	TRBJ1-2	ASSYTSPNYGYT
TRBV15	TRBJ2-5	ATSRGLTIEETQY
TRBV4-1	TRBJ2-2	ASSQNVPLAGIQTNTGELF
TRBV28	TRBJ1-5	ATLIQGHRPQH
TRBV7-9	TRBJ1-6	ASSFAQGNSPLH
TRBV29-1	TRBJ2-7	SVRLAGPSYEQY
TRBV7-2	TRBJ2-7	ASSSGTPGTGEQY
TRBV4-1	TRBJ2-2	ASSQDSLTHTGELF
TRBV30	TRBJ2-3	AWSEVTDTQY
TRBV20-1	TRBJ2-7	SARDNYEQY
TRBV2	TRBJ2-3	ASSAERGGADTQY
TRBV20-1	TRBJ2-3	SARRLRGPRNTDTQY
TRBV4-1	TRBJ1-6	ASSQGLARGYNSPLH
TRBV10-3	TRBJ2-3	AISAQGGRRDTQY
TRBV7-3	TRBJ1-1	ASSLFGSDTEAF
TRBV21-1	TRBJ1-2	ASSKPGDGYT
TRBV11-2	TRBJ2-7	ASSHLGSEQY
TRBV10-3	TRBJ2-7	AIGASYEQY
TRBV12-3/TRBV12-4	TRBJ2-1	ASSEPSGGINEQF
TRBV10-3	TRBJ1-5	AISPDLNQPQH
TRBV20-1	TRBJ1-2	SARVVTETNHGYT
TRBV5-1	TRBJ2-2	ASSLGPQLDNTGELF
TRBV24-1	TRBJ2-3	ATEGQERDTQY
TRBV18	TRBJ2-5	ASSQLGGVGYQETQY
TRBV7-3	TRBJ1-1	ASSLTPGLAEAF
TRBV7-6	TRBJ2-7	ASSKWTGDHEQY
TRBV12-3/TRBV12-4	TRBJ1-1	AFSLAGDRGPLGTEAF
TRBV20-1	TRBJ2-7	SARGNGVYEQY
TRBV29-1	TRBJ2-1	SVESYNEQF
TRBV14	TRBJ1-1	ASSQESEGLHTEAF
TRBV11-2	TRBJ1-2	ASSLGPGDLHGYT
TRBV7-3	TRBJ2-3	ASSLTASGRTDTQY
TRBV5-1	TRBJ1-1	ASSFSSGTDTLEAF
TRBV7-9	TRBJ1-4	ASSLASNEKLF
TRBV7-8	TRBJ2-5	ASSGLAGGLQETQY
TRBV5-1	TRBJ1-1	ASSAGGGSTEAF
TRBV10-3	TRBJ2-5	AISGSGEGETQY
TRBV7-2	TRBJ1-2	ASSLELTGARGYT
TRBV6-2/TRBV6-3	TRBJ1-2	ASSYYSNYGYT
TRBV6-5	TRBJ1-3	ASSYSLVSGNTIY
TRBV20-1	TRBJ2-4	SGLGLNIQY
TRBV6-5	TRBJ2-1	ASSYTRNEQF
TRBV7-9	TRBJ2-2	AIPSAGELF
TRBV20-1	TRBJ2-2	SARSGGSTGELF
TRBV12-3/TRBV12-4	TRBJ2-3	ASSRQGPITDTQY
TRBV9	TRBJ2-3	ASSRERIDTQY